The rows below give T cell receptor beta chains drawn from one sample of a study of T cells after yellow fever vaccination. MiXCR was run by TCRdb on the 5' RACE reads, yielding one entry per CDR3 protein. In the table there are a few hundred thousand distinct CDR3 sequences, around 5.2% of which are singletons. This specimen consisted of CD4+ T cells sorted from PBMCs, obtained on the day of the yellow fever booster vaccination. All receptors come from a man in his late teens or twenties who received the YFV17D yellow fever vaccine. Each CDR3 is given with its conserved first and last residue. The order of the fields is clone size, J gene, V gene, CDR3 protein. Clone size is not always given. Where it is, it says once, few, many or a class for expanded clones.

abundance: many
j_gene: TRBJ2-3
v_gene: TRBV7-9
CDR3aa: CASSPSSDTQYF

abundance: few
j_gene: TRBJ2-1
v_gene: TRBV15
CDR3aa: CATSSRTSGALLPRLYNEQFF

abundance: NA
j_gene: TRBJ2-5
v_gene: TRBV6-2/TRBV6-3
CDR3aa: CASSYSRETQYF

abundance: NA
j_gene: TRBJ1-5
v_gene: TRBV19
CDR3aa: CASRPLGRQWPQHF

abundance: many
j_gene: TRBJ2-3
v_gene: TRBV9
CDR3aa: CASTKTGGTDTQYF

abundance: many
j_gene: TRBJ2-5
v_gene: TRBV6-2/TRBV6-3
CDR3aa: CASSYMDYAQETQYF

abundance: NA
j_gene: TRBJ1-5
v_gene: TRBV5-5
CDR3aa: CASSTYPGGVQEQPQHF

abundance: few
j_gene: TRBJ2-3
v_gene: TRBV6-6
CDR3aa: CASSDRGGATDTQYF

abundance: NA
j_gene: TRBJ1-1
v_gene: TRBV6-5
CDR3aa: CASSYSGLNTEAFF

abundance: many
j_gene: TRBJ2-3
v_gene: TRBV20-1
CDR3aa: CSAMTDLTDTQYF

abundance: few
j_gene: TRBJ1-5
v_gene: TRBV6-6
CDR3aa: CASSWGPSNQPQHF

abundance: few
j_gene: TRBJ1-5
v_gene: TRBV20-1
CDR3aa: CSARGAISGGRQPQHF

abundance: few
j_gene: TRBJ1-1
v_gene: TRBV27
CDR3aa: CASSRTGRGLIPPGETEAFF

abundance: few
j_gene: TRBJ1-5
v_gene: TRBV12-3/TRBV12-4
CDR3aa: CASSLEGAGNQPQHF

abundance: many
j_gene: TRBJ1-5
v_gene: TRBV7-2
CDR3aa: CASSLAGGAEQPQHF

abundance: NA
j_gene: TRBJ2-3
v_gene: TRBV7-2
CDR3aa: CASSLGDRRGTSQYF

abundance: NA
j_gene: TRBJ1-2
v_gene: TRBV7-9
CDR3aa: CASSFLGGAGGYTF

abundance: NA
j_gene: TRBJ2-3
v_gene: TRBV7-2
CDR3aa: CASSFLLAGGRADTQYF

abundance: many
j_gene: TRBJ2-5
v_gene: TRBV12-3/TRBV12-4
CDR3aa: CASKWGSHGTQYF

abundance: NA
j_gene: TRBJ1-2
v_gene: TRBV6-5
CDR3aa: CASSYQTGDGYGYTF

abundance: NA
j_gene: TRBJ2-1
v_gene: TRBV4-1
CDR3aa: CASRPGLLRSYNEQFF

abundance: NA
j_gene: TRBJ2-5
v_gene: TRBV5-1
CDR3aa: CASSWTPETQYF

abundance: many
j_gene: TRBJ2-3
v_gene: TRBV5-1
CDR3aa: CASATASTDTQYF

abundance: few
j_gene: TRBJ2-3
v_gene: TRBV6-4
CDR3aa: CASSDWGQGRSTQYF

abundance: NA
j_gene: TRBJ1-5
v_gene: TRBV7-2
CDR3aa: CASSLEGGRQPQHF

abundance: many
j_gene: TRBJ1-1
v_gene: TRBV6-6
CDR3aa: CASSSGPPRTEAFF

abundance: NA
j_gene: TRBJ1-1
v_gene: TRBV2
CDR3aa: CASSPLRGQDTEAFF